This paragraph covers one T cell receptor (beta chain) sequence. There is no known antigen for this receptor. Qualities for individual bases were not recorded, and no much larger clone is one base off. The junction shows trimming of 8 bases on V and 3 bases on J, and the gene matches do not reach 8 bases of it. CDR1 and CDR2 were assigned from the germline V gene as MNHEY and SVGAGI. Including the terminal cysteine and phenylalanine, the CDR3 comprises 15 residues. The entry retains the CDR3 DNA only, 45 bases that are in frame from base 1. This specimen belongs to a study of T cell responses to AZD1222 COVID-19 vaccine (dated by TCRdb to the early 2020s). For the study in its entirety: AZD1222 recipients whose second dose came at about 4 weeks and those whose second dose came at about 12 weeks were combined into one group, since spike-specific TCR depth and breadth did not differ between the two schedules. TCR sequencing was performed for some 250 trial participants, of whom 200 to 220 were given two doses of AZD1222 and around 25 were given two doses of MenACWY control vaccine. Trial participants were enrolled by age into subgroups of 18-55, 56-69 and 70-plus years, and around 150, 28 and 57 TCR-sequenced participants, respectively, were included in these subgroups.

The research as a whole found: After two AZD1222 doses, spike-specific TCR breadth and depth were significantly higher than at day 0 and than in MenACWY recipients. Conclusions about previously exposed vaccinees were limited because only six AZD1222 recipients were SARS-CoV-2 seropositive at baseline. In the small 56-69-year group, the increase in depth fell short of significance, most likely because of low power. Reportedly, close to half of the unique spike-specific TCRs recognized epitopes lying outside the regions that are mutated in the B.1.351 and B.1.1.7 variants. Vaccine-associated CD4 TCRs spanned the whole spike protein, with dominant responses in regions 160-218 and 743-854. Because no day 14 peak-response samples were available, repertoires were characterized only after the peak T cell response. Participants were mostly white British and included more females than males, and it was suggested by the authors that clonal diversity may have been underestimated.

The CDR3 regions of human TCRbeta chains were analyzed by immunosequencing. As for the original processing: TCRs in the repertoires were matched against a reference library of SARS-CoV-2-specific TCRs that had been generated with the MIRA antigen-specificity platform. Breadth meant the fraction of unique TCRs that were SARS-CoV-2-associated, whereas depth meant the fraction of total T cells that were SARS-CoV-2-associated. Using the MIRA data, each spike-specific TCR was assigned both to the spike region to which the TCR was reactive and to a CD4 or CD8 class. Log10-transformed breadth and depth values were compared by one-way ANOVA with Sidak's multiple comparisons tests. This immuneACCESS table, as held by TCRdb, lists in-frame sequences with V and J called but not all clones. Of the missing ones, under half trace to an unresolved V gene in checked studies; the others have no known cause. From that table come the V and J calls and clone size; the DNA was used to work out D and trimming. Present in this sample are under 130,000 clones, 88% of which were seen just once. Around 9.1% of the sample belongs to the ten largest clones.

Per the publication, the time point label means: baseline before first vaccination. Vaccinee samples were obtained from the UK trials COV001 and COV002, which included a single-blind randomized controlled phase 2/3 trial of AZD1222 (ChAdOx1 nCoV-19) in healthy adults. For TCRbeta chain sequencing, PBMC samples were collected from trial participants at day 0 and at day 28 after the second dose. The clonotype was recovered from an adult in good health. This material consisted of peripheral blood, taken on day 0 of AZD1222 vaccination. The V and J segments used are TRBV6-5 and TRBJ2-2, with 8 junctional bases fitting TRBD2. Here the CDR3 is given as CASALAVGDTGELFF. The nucleotides read TGTGCCAGCGCACTAGCGGTGGGGGACACCGGGGAGCTGTTTTTT.